This T cell receptor beta chain was documented in a study of blood T cell repertoires in COVID-19. Study in general: The study drew acute and convalescent COVID-19 samples from the United States, Italy and Spain. The analysed material was cDNA or gDNA that came from T cells, B-cell-depleted T cells, or PBMCs.

This clone was recorded only once. In the authors' methods: Reference gene primer amplification gave nucleated cell count estimates. Assay: immunoSEQ multiplex PCR; the TCRdb copy retains only in-frame clones and omits some. That table supplies the V and J calls and clone size; D and trimming were determined from the DNA. This sample has approximately 120,000 clones, with about 88% found just once. This TCR was sampled from a woman of 80 years or more with acute or convalescent COVID-19. The sample comprised peripheral blood.

Written as DNA, the CDR3 is TGTGCCAGCAGCCGCAGGAAACCTAACGAGCAGTACTTC. Protein sequence: CASSRRKPNEQYF. The rearrangement joins TRBV28 to TRBJ2-7; no clear D. The V gene lost 6 bases and the J gene lost 5 bases, with 14 bases spanning the gap. In germline, CDR1 is MDHEN, CDR2 SYDVKM. CDR3 size: 13 residues.